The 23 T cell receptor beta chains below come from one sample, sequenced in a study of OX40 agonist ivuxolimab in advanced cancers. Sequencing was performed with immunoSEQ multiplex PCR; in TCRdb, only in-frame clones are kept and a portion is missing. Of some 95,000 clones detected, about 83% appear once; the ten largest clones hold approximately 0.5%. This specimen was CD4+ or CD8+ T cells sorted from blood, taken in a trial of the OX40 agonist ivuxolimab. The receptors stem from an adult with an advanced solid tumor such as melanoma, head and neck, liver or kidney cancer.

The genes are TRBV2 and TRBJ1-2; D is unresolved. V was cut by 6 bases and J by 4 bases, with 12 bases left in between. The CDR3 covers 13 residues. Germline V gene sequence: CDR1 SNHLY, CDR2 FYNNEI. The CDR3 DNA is TGTGCCAGCAGCACACAACGGGGCTATGGCTACACCTTC. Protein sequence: CASSTQRGYGYTF.

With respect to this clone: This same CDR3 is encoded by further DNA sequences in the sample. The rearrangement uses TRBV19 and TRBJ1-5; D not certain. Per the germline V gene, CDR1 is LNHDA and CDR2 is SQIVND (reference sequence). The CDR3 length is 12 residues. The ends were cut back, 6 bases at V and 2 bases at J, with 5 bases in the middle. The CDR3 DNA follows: TGTGCCAGTAGCGTCGGCAATCAGCCCCAGCATTTT. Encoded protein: CASSVGNQPQHF.

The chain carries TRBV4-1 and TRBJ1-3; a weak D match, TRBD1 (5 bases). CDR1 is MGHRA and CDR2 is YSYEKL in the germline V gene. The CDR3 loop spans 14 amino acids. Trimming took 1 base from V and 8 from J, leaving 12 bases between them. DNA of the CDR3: TGCGCCAGCAGCCAAGCCGGGGCGGGGGACACCATATATTTT. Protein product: CASSQAGAGDTIYF.

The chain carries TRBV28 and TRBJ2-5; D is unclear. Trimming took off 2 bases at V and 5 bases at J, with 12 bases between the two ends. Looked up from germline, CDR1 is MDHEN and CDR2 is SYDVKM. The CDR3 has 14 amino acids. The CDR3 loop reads CASSLRHPGETQYF. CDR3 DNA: TGTGCCAGCAGTTTACGGCATCCTGGGGAGACCCAGTACTTC. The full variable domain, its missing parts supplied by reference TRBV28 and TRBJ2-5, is DVKVTQSSRYLVKRTGEKVFLECVQDMDHENMFWYRQDPGLGLRLIYFSYDVKMKEKGDIPEGYSVSREKKERFSLILESASTNQTSMYLCASSLRHPGETQYFGPGTRLLVL.

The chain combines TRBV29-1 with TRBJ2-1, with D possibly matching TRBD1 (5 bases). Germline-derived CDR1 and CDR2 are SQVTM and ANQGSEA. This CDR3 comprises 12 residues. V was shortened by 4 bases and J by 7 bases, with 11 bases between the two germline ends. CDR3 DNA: TGCAGCGTTGCCAGGGTGGGGAATGAGCAGTTCTTC. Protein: CSVARVGNEQFF.

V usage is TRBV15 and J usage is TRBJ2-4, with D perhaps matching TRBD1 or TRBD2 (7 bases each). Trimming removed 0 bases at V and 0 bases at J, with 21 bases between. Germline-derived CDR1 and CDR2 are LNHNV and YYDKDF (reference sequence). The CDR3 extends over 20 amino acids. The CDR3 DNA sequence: TGTGCCACCAGCAGAGACGGGGGGCCGGGACAGTTTCTAGCCAAAAACATTCAGTACTTC. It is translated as CATSRDGGPGQFLAKNIQYF.

CDR3 DNA: TGTGCCAGCAGCTCCACAGGGTTCTCTTACAATGAGCAGTTCTTC. It yields the protein CASSSTGFSYNEQFF. The chain employs TRBV11-2 and TRBJ2-1; maybe TRBD1 (6 bases). Per the germline V gene, CDR1 is SGHAT and CDR2 is FQNNGV. The CDR3 runs 15 residues. V lost 4 bases, J lost 4 bases, and 14 bases lay in between.

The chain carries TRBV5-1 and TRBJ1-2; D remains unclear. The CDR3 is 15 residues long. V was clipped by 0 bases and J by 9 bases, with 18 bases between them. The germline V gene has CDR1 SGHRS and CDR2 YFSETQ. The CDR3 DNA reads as TGCGCCAGCAGCTTGGCCGAGGGCCCTGGGAGCCGCTACACCTTC. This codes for CASSLAEGPGSRYTF.

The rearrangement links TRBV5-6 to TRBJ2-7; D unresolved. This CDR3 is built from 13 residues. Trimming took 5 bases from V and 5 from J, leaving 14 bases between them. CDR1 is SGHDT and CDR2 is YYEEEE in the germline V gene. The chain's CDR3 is CASRTPQANEQYF. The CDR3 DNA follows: TGTGCCAGCAGGACACCGCAGGCCAACGAGCAGTACTTC.

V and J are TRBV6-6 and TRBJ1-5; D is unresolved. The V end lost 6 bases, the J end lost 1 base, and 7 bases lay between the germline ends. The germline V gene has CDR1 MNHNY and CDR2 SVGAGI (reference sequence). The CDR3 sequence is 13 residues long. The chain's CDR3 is CASSPASNQPQHF. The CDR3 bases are TGTGCCAGCAGCCCCGCGAGCAATCAGCCCCAGCATTTT.

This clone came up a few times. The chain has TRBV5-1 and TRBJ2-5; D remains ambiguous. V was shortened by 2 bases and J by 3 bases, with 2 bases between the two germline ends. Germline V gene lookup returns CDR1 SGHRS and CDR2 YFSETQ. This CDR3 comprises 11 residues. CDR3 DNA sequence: TGCGCCAGCAGCTTTGAAGAGACCCAGTACTTC. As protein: CASSFEETQYF. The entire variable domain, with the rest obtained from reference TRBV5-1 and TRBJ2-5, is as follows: KAGVTQTPRYLIKTRGQQVTLSCSPISGHRSVSWYQQTPGQGLQFLFEYFSETQRNKGNFPGRFSGRQFSNSRSEMNVSTLELGDSALYLCASSFEETQYFGPGTRLLVL.

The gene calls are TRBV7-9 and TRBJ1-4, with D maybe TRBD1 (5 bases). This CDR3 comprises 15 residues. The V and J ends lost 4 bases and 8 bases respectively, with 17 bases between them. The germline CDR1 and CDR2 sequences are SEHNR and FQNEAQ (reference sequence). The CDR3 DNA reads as TGTGCCAGCAGCTCCTTTGGGGACCCGGGGGAAAAACTGTTTTTT. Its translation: CASSSFGDPGEKLFF. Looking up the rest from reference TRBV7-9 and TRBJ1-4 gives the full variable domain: DTGVSQNPRHKITKRGQNVTFRCDPISEHNRLYWYRQTLGQGPEFLTYFQNEAQLEKSRLLSDRFSAERPKGSFSTLEIQRTEQGDSAMYLCASSSFGDPGEKLFFGSGTQLSVL.

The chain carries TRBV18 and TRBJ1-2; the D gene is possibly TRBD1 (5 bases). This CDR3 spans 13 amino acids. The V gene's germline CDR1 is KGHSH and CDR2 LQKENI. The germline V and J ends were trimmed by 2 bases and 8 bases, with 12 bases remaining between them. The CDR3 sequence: CASSPSDSRGYTF. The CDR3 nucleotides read TGTGCCAGCTCACCAAGCGACAGTAGGGGCTACACCTTC. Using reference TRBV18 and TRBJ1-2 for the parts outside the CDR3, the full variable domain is NAGVMQNPRHLVRRRGQEARLRCSPMKGHSHVYWYRQLPEEGLKFMVYLQKENIIDESGMPKERFSAEFPKEGPSILRIQQVVRGDSAAYFCASSPSDSRGYTFGSGTRLTVV.

The CDR3 DNA reads TGTGCCATCAGTGAGGGAGGGGACCCCACAGATACGCAGTATTTT. Amino acid sequence: CAISEGGDPTDTQYF. The chain is built from TRBV10-3 and TRBJ2-3, with a weak D call TRBD2 (6 bases). The CDR3 extends over 15 amino acids. Germline-derived CDR1 and CDR2 are ENHRY and SYGVKD. Trimming cost V 2 bases and J 2 bases, with 11 bases left between them.

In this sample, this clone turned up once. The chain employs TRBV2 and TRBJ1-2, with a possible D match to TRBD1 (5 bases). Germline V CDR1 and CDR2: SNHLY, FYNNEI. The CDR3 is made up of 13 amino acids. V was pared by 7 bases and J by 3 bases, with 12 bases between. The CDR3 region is CASKYRGDYGYTF. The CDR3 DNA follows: TGTGCCAGCAAGTATAGGGGAGACTATGGCTACACCTTC.

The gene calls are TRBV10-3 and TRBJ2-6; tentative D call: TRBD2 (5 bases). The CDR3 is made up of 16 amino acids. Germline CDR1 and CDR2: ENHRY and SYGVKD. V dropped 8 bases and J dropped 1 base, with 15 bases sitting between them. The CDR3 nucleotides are TGTGCCATCCGACCGTTGGAGGAATCTGGGGCCAACGTCCTGACTTTC. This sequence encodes CAIRPLEESGANVLTF.

CDR3 sequence: CASSLGNSPQETQYF. The DNA of the CDR3 is TGTGCCAGCAGCTTAGGTAACAGCCCCCAAGAGACCCAGTACTTC. The J gene is TRBJ2-5, the V gene TRBV7-3; no reliable D call. Germline V gene data show CDR1 as SGHTA and CDR2 as FQGTGA. Trimming left V 2 bases short and J 1 base short, with 11 bases between. CDR3 length: 15 residues.

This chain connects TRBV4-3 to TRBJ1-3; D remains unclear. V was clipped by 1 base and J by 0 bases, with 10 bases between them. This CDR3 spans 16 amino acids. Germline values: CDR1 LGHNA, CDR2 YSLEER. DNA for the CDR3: TGCGCCAGCAGCCAAGTGACCCAAATCTCTGGAAACACCATATATTTT. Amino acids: CASSQVTQISGNTIYF.

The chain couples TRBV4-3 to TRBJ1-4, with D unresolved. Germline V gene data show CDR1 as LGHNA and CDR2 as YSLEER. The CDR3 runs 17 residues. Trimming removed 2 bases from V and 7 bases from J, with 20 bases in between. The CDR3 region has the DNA TGCGCCAGCAGCCAATCCCCCGGCATAGATGGTGGTGAAAAACTGTTTTTT. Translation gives CASSQSPGIDGGEKLFF.

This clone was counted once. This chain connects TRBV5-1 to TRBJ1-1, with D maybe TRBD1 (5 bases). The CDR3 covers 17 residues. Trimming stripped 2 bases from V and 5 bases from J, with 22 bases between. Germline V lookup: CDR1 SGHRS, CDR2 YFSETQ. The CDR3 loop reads CASSFVSSAGLWTEAFF. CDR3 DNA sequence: TGCGCCAGCAGCTTCGTTTCTTCGGCAGGGTTGTGGACTGAAGCTTTCTTT.

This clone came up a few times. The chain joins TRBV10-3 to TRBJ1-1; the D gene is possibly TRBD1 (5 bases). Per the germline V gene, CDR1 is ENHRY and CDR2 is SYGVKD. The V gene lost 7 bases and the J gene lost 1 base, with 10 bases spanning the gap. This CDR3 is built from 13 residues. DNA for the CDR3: TGTGCCATCAACCCGACAGAGAACACTGAAGCTTTCTTT. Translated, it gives CAINPTENTEAFF.

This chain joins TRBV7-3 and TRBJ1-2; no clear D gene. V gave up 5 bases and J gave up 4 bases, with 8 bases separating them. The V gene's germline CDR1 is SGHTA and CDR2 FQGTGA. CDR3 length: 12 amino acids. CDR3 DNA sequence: TGTGCCAGCAGCCCCACGGGCTATGGCTACACCTTC. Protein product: CASSPTGYGYTF.

CDR3 sequence: CASQNGLAGGPLTGELFF. CDR3 nucleotides: TGTGCCAGCCAAAACGGACTAGCGGGGGGGCCACTCACCGGGGAGCTGTTTTTT. The rearrangement uses TRBV19 and TRBJ2-2; 15 bases map to TRBD2. This CDR3 comprises 18 residues. Germline CDR1 and CDR2: LNHDA and SQIVND (reference sequence). V gave up 9 bases and J gave up 4 bases; unmatched junction bases: 12.